Below, one T cell receptor (beta chain) is given with its context. The CDR3 has 15 residues. Trimming shortened V by 3 bases and J by 1 base, and 13 bases separated the two germline ends. Germline-derived CDR1 and CDR2 are SGHNT and YYREEE (reference sequence). The data were taken from a study of shared clonotypes between healthy human individuals. The wider study: The study drew on a couple of women and a few men aged 18 to 49 as donors.

Unsorted PBMC replicate PCRs drew on around 300 ng DNA, representing tens of thousands of T cell genomes. Sequenced by immunoSEQ multiplex PCR; TCRdb stores in-frame clones only, minus some. The table has 490,000 or so clones, about 80% seen once. The sequence was obtained from a middle-aged woman in good health. Some clones in this sample may be carry-over from other donors' samples. Sequencing input: PBMCs. The J gene is TRBJ2-5, the V gene TRBV5-4; D perhaps matches TRBD1 (6 bases). The CDR3 nucleotides are TGTGCCAGCAGCTCCCGGACAGCTATCCAAGAGACCCAGTACTTC. Amino acids: CASSSRTAIQETQYF. Full variable domain (missing parts from reference TRBV5-4 and TRBJ2-5): ETGVTQSPTHLIKTRGQQVTLRCSSQSGHNTVSWYQQALGQGPQFIFQYYREEENGRGNFPPRFSGLQFPNYSSELNVNALELDDSALYLCASSSRTAIQETQYFGPGTRLLVL.